This T cell receptor beta chain was captured by sequencing in a study of OX40 agonist ivuxolimab in advanced cancers. Overall study: Ivuxolimab is a fully human IgG2 antibody that activates OX40 (CD134). Partial responses, seen in three patients, involved one hepatocellular carcinoma and two cutaneous melanomas. Melanoma, hepatocellular carcinoma, head and neck or renal cell cancer occurred in dose-escalation patients.

Sequenced by immunoSEQ multiplex PCR; TCRdb stores in-frame clones only, minus some. The sample includes over 65,000 clones, roughly 84% of them seen just once. The V gene's germline CDR1 is SNHLY and CDR2 FYNNEI. The V end was cut by 5 bases, the J end by 4 bases, with 8 bases between. The CDR3 spans 12 residues. This TCR came from an adult with an advanced solid tumor such as melanoma, head and neck, liver or kidney cancer. The chain joins TRBV2 to TRBJ2-5; D gene ambiguous. This specimen was CD4+ or CD8+ T cells sorted from blood, taken in a trial of the OX40 agonist ivuxolimab. The CDR3 here is CASSRNGETQYF. The CDR3 DNA is TGTGCCAGCAGTCGAAACGGAGAGACCCAGTACTTC. Using reference TRBV2 and TRBJ2-5 for the parts outside the CDR3, the full variable domain is EPEVTQTPSHQVTQMGQEVILRCVPISNHLYFYWYRQILGQKVEFLVSFYNNEISEKSEIFDDQFSVERPDGSNFTLKIRSTKLEDSAMYFCASSRNGETQYFGPGTRLLVL.